The 19 T cell receptor beta chains given below trace back to one sample, sequenced in a study of early T cells in non-severe SARS-CoV-2 infection. In TCRdb, the 5' RACE reads were re-called with MiXCR into one record per CDR3 protein. Of about 76,000 distinct CDR3 sequences listed, 15% to 19% are singletons. Source material: whole blood. The receptors were gathered from an adult who was a healthcare worker with PCR-confirmed SARS-CoV-2 infection or an uninfected control (not recorded which).

The chain links TRBV4-1 to TRBJ2-7; either TRBD1 or TRBD2 may fit D (6 bases each). The CDR3 length is 15 residues. In germline, CDR1 is MGHRA, CDR2 YSYEKL. V lost 1 base, J lost 4 bases, and 14 bases lay in between. The CDR3 here is CASSQAPLGGYEQYF. The CDR3 DNA reads TGCGCCAGCAGCCAAGCACCACTAGGGGGGTACGAGCAGTACTTC.

The rearrangement uses TRBV27 and TRBJ2-3; D uncertain. V lost 2 bases and J 1 base, leaving 4 bases between the germline ends. The length of the CDR3 is 13 residues. Germline V lookup: CDR1 MNHEY, CDR2 SMNVEV (reference sequence). CDR3 coding DNA: TGTGCCAGCAGTTTAGGACGCACAGATACGCAGTATTTT. It specifies CASSLGRTDTQYF.

This rearrangement joins TRBV29-1 to TRBJ2-6; tentatively, D is TRBD1 (6 bases). Trimming cost V 4 bases and J 0 bases, with 16 bases left between them. Germline V gene sequence: CDR1 SQVTM, CDR2 ANQGSEA. The CDR3 loop spans 17 amino acids. The chain's CDR3 is CSVGLRTASSGANVLTF. CDR3 nucleotides: TGCAGCGTTGGCCTCAGGACAGCAAGCTCTGGGGCCAACGTCCTGACTTTC.

This clonotype was counted a few times. The V and J genes are TRBV7-3 and TRBJ2-1, with D possibly being TRBD2 (7 bases). Per the germline V gene, CDR1 is SGHTA and CDR2 is FQGTGA. Trimming removed 6 bases at V and 7 bases at J, with 16 bases between. This CDR3 is built from 14 residues. The CDR3 loop reads CASSPLGGANEQFF. In DNA, the CDR3 is TGTGCCAGCAGTCCCCTGGGGGGGGCGAATGAGCAGTTCTTC.

This chain uses TRBV7-3 with TRBJ2-1; tentative D call: TRBD2 (5 bases). V shed 1 base and J shed 4 bases, with 11 bases lying between them. The CDR3 length is 15 residues. In germline, CDR1 is SGHTA, CDR2 FQGTGA. In DNA form, the CDR3 reads TGTGCCAGCAGCTTAATGGTAGCGCGATACAATGAGCAGTTCTTC. Its protein is CASSLMVARYNEQFF.

V and J are TRBV3-1 and TRBJ1-4; 8 bases fit TRBD1. V lost 4 bases to trimming and J lost 6 bases; unmatched junction nucleotides: 7. Germline assignment: CDR1 LGHDT and CDR2 YNNKEL (reference sequence). This CDR3 spans 15 amino acids. The CDR3 coding sequence is TGTGCCAGCAGCCCCGACAGGGGAGGAGATGAAAAACTGTTTTTT. Protein product: CASSPDRGGDEKLFF.

Ten or more counts support this clonotype. This chain uses TRBV29-1 with TRBJ1-1; D uncertain. CDR3 length: 13 residues. Trimming took 8 bases from V and 4 from J, leaving 17 bases between them. Germline V gene data show CDR1 as SQVTM and CDR2 as ANQGSEA. The CDR3 sequence: CSLTPQLSTEAFF. The CDR3 DNA sequence: TGCAGCCTCACCCCCCAGTTGAGCACTGAAGCTTTCTTT.

This clonotype was detected many times. The chain is built from TRBV21-1 and TRBJ2-7; the table's TRBD1 call for D was not verified on the DNA. TRBV21-1 represents a pseudogene. This CDR3 is 14 amino acids long. CDR3 amino acids: CASSKGGVLNPLFF. The CDR3 DNA reads as TGTGCCAGCAGCAAAGGGGGGGTACTAAACCCCTTGTTCTTC.

Only a few counts were recorded for this clonotype. The chain recombines TRBV12-3 or TRBV12-4 with TRBJ2-2; 9 bases match TRBD2. J was trimmed by 7 bases and V by 2 bases; bases with no gene match: 8. The CDR3 length is 16 residues. The CDR3 nucleotides read TGTGCCAGCAGTTTATCCCTAGCGGGGAGGCACGGGGAGCTGTTTTTT. This codes for CASSLSLAGRHGELFF.

V and J are TRBV6-6 and TRBJ2-7; TRBD1 agrees at 11 bases. The germline V gene has CDR1 MNHNY and CDR2 SVGAGI (reference sequence). Losses at the gene ends were 0 bases for V and 3 bases for J; bases not matched to a gene: 4. This CDR3 is built from 16 residues. The CDR3, as DNA: TGTGCCAGCAGTTACTCCTGGACAGGGGGCGGCTACGAGCAGTACTTC. Translated: CASSYSWTGGGYEQYF.

The V and J genes are TRBV7-3 and TRBJ2-3, with 8 bases lining up with TRBD2. The CDR3 consists of 18 residues. Trimming took 4 bases from V and 1 from J; bases not matched to a gene: 13. Germline V gene sequence: CDR1 SGHTA, CDR2 FQGTGA. The chain's CDR3 is CASSSIPGGPSGTDTQYF. In DNA form, the CDR3 reads TGTGCCAGCAGCTCCATCCCGGGGGGGCCAAGTGGCACAGATACGCAGTATTTT. The full variable domain, with the rest looked up from reference TRBV7-3 and TRBJ2-3, is GAGVSQTPSNKVTEKGKYVELRCDPISGHTALYWYRQSLGQGPEFLIYFQGTGAADDSGLPNDRFFAVRPEGSVSTLKIQRTERGDSAVYLCASSSIPGGPSGTDTQYFGPGTRLTVL.

The sample holds many counts of this clonotype. Sequence at one end of the junction differs from germline and may be a read error. The chain joins TRBV4-1 to TRBJ2-3, with TRBD2 as a possible D gene (6 bases). This CDR3 contains 15 residues. Germline V lookup: CDR1 MGHRA, CDR2 YSYEKL. CDR3 amino acids: CASSKEGASADTQYF. CDR3 nucleotides: TGCGCCAGCAGCAAAGAAGGAGCTAGCGCAGATACGCAGTATTTT.

This clonotype was recorded a few times. This sequence joins TRBV6-2 or TRBV6-3 and TRBJ1-2; D is perhaps TRBD1 (6 bases). Trimming shortened V by 6 bases and J by 4 bases, and 15 bases separated the two germline ends. Germline V gives CDR1 MNHEY, CDR2 SVGEGT. The CDR3 runs to 14 residues. CDR3 protein: CASSPYRELYGYTF. The DNA for the CDR3 is TGTGCCAGCAGCCCTTACAGGGAACTCTATGGCTACACCTTC.

This clonotype was detected only a few times. V is TRBV6-5 and J is TRBJ2-7; D perhaps matches TRBD1 (6 bases). CDR1 and CDR2 from the germline V gene are MNHEY and SVGAGI. Trimming removed 6 bases at V and 5 bases at J, with 17 bases between. This CDR3 region has 14 residues. This chain's CDR3 is CASRPEGVGNEQYF. The CDR3 nucleotides read TGTGCCAGCAGACCCGAGGGGGTCGGAAACGAGCAGTACTTC.

This clonotype was detected a few times. This chain connects TRBV7-8 to TRBJ1-5; no clear D. Trimming cost V 5 bases and J 0 bases, with 20 bases left between them. The CDR3 sequence is 18 residues long. Germline loops: CDR1 SGHVS, CDR2 FQNEAQ. This chain's CDR3 is CASSRLPPTDYSNQPQHF. CDR3 bases: TGTGCCAGCAGCCGCCTACCTCCGACGGATTATAGCAATCAGCCCCAGCATTTT.

The sample holds a few counts of this clonotype. The chain employs TRBV3-1 and TRBJ1-1, with TRBD1 identical over 7 bases. V lost 6 bases to trimming and J lost 0 bases; unmatched junction nucleotides: 4. CDR1 is LGHDT, CDR2 YNNKEL, per germline (reference sequence). This CDR3 spans 14 amino acids. The CDR3 nucleotides are TGTGCCAGCAGGGAACAGGGGTTGAACACTGAAGCTTTCTTT. Its translation is CASREQGLNTEAFF.

The rearrangement links TRBV11-3 to TRBJ2-2; D is unclear. Per the germline V gene, CDR1 is SGHNT and CDR2 is YENEEA. Between the trimmed V and J ends, which lost 1 base and 7 bases, there was a span of 4 bases. This CDR3 has 12 amino acids. The CDR3 sequence is CASSLAGGELFF. The CDR3 nucleotides are TGTGCCAGCAGCTTAGCAGGCGGGGAGCTGTTTTTT.

V usage is TRBV4-2 and J usage is TRBJ2-7, with 8 bases fitting TRBD2. The CDR3 totals 16 residues. Germline V gene sequence: CDR1 LGHNA, CDR2 YNFKEQ. J gave up 6 bases and V 1 base, and 11 bases lay outside the gene matches. The CDR3 spells CASSQGARAGACEQYF. The CDR3 nucleotides are TGTGCCAGCAGCCAAGGCGCCAGAGCGGGAGCCTGCGAGCAGTACTTC.

This clonotype was detected only a few times. The chain is built from TRBV5-5 and TRBJ2-4; TRBD1 is a possible D gene (6 bases). The CDR3 spans 15 residues. V lost 1 base and J 4 bases, leaving 12 bases between the germline ends. Per germline, CDR1 SGHKS and CDR2 YYEKEE (reference sequence). The CDR3 here is CASSLFAGEKNIQYF. CDR3 DNA: TGTGCCAGCAGCTTGTTTGCAGGGGAAAAAAACATTCAGTACTTC.